What follows are 2 T cell receptor beta chains derived from one specimen sequenced in a study of blood T cell repertoires in COVID-19. The assay was immunoSEQ multiplex PCR, and TCRdb's table has in-frame clones only and misses some. Here the sample spans around 170,000 clones, around 84% being singletons. Material for sequencing was peripheral blood. These receptors all stem from a middle-aged man with active or convalescent COVID-19.

Details on this clone: Since a much larger clone is just one base distant, this may be a read error. This sequence joins TRBV12-3 or TRBV12-4 and TRBJ1-1; 7 bases are shared with TRBD1. CDR3 length: 13 residues. V was clipped by 3 bases and J by 4 bases; unmatched bases: 2. Here the CDR3 reads CASSFQGGTEAFF. CDR3 coding DNA: TGTGCCAGCAGTTTCCAGGGGGGCACTGAAGCTTTCTTT.

The V and J genes are TRBV4-3 and TRBJ2-6, with D possibly TRBD1 on 6 matching bases. The CDR3 sequence is 16 residues long. CDR1 is LGHNA and CDR2 is YSLEER in the germline V gene. V lost 0 bases and J lost 0, with 6 bases in between. CDR3 in DNA: TGCGCCAGCAGCCAAGACAGGGGCTCTGGGGCCAACGTCCTGACTTTC. The encoded protein is CASSQDRGSGANVLTF.